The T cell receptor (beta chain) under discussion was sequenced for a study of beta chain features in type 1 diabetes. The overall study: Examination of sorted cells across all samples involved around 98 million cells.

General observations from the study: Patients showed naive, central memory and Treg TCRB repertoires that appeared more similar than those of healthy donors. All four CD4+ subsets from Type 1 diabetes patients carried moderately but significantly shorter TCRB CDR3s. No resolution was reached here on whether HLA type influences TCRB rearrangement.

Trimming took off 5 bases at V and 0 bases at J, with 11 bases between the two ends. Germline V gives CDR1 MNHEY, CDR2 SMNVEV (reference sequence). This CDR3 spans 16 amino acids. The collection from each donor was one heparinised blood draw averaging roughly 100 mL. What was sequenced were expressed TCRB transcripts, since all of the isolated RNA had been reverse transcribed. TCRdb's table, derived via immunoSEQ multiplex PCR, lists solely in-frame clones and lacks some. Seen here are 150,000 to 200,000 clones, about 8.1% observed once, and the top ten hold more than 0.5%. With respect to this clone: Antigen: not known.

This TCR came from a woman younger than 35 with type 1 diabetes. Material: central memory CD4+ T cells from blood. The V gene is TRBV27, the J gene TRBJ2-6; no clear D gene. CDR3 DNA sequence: TGTGCCAGCAGTCCCAGAGCGATCTCTGGGGCCAACGTCCTGACTTTC. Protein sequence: CASSPRAISGANVLTF.